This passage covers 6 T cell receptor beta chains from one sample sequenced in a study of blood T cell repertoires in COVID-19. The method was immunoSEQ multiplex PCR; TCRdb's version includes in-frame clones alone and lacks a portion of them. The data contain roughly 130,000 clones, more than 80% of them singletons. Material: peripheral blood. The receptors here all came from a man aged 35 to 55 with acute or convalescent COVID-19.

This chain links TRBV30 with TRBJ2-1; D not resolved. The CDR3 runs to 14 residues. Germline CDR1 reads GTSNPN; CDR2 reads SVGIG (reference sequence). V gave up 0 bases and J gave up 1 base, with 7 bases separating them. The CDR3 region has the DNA TGTGCCTGGAGTGTGAGTCGGTCCTACAATGAGCAGTTCTTC. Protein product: CAWSVSRSYNEQFF.

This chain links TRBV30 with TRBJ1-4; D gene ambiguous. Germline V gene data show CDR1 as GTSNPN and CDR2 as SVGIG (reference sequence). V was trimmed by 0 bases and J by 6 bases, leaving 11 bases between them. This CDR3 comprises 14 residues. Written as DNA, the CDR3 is TGTGCCTGGAGTGTAAGGAACAGATATGAAAAACTGTTTTTT. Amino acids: CAWSVRNRYEKLFF.

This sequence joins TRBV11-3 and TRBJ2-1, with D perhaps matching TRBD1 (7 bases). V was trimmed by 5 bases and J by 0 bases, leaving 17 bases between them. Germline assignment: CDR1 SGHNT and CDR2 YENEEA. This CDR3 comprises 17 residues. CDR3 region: CASSRGRGQSSYNEQFF. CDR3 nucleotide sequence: TGTGCCAGCAGCAGGGGGCGGGGACAGAGCTCCTACAATGAGCAGTTCTTC.

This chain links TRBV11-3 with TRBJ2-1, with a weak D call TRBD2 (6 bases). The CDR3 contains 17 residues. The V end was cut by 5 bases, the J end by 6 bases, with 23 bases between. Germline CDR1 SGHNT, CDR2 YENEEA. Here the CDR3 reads CASSQVLSGRSSNEQFF. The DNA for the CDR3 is TGTGCCAGCAGCCAAGTCCTCAGCGGGCGATCTTCCAATGAGCAGTTCTTC.

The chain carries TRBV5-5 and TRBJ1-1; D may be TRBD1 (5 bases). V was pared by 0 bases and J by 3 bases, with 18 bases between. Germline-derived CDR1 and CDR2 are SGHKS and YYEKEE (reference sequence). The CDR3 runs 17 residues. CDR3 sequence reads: CASSLERATRGDTEAFF. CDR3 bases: TGTGCCAGCAGCTTGGAAAGGGCAACCCGGGGGGACACTGAAGCTTTCTTT.

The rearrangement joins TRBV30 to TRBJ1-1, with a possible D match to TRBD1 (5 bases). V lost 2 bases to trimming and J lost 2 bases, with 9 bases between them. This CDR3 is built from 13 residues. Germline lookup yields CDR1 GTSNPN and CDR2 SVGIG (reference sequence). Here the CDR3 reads CAWSTQVNTEAFF. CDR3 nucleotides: TGTGCCTGGAGTACACAGGTTAACACTGAAGCTTTCTTT.